The rows below give T cell receptor beta chains drawn from one sample of a study of Ad26.COV2.S vaccination and SARS-CoV-2 variants. Here immunoSEQ multiplex PCR was the method, and the copy in TCRdb shows in-frame clones only, minus some. This sample has over 350,000 clones; around nine tenths occur once, and the top ten carry under 4%. Sequencing used peripheral blood, obtained in a trial of Ad26.COV2.S vaccine versus placebo. The receptors stem from a person between 18 and 65 years old who received the Ad26.COV2.S COVID-19 vaccine or a placebo. Both conserved end residues are part of each CDR3. D genes are given only for firm matches. Part of the rows lack a size; the others show once, few, many or a class for expanded clones.

V gene: TRBV2; J gene: TRBJ2-5; D gene: NA; clone size: NA; CDR3 DNA: TGTGCCAGCAGTGTTCGCTTACAGGAGACCCAGTACTTC; CDR3 protein: CASSVRLQETQYF
V gene: TRBV27; J gene: TRBJ2-5; D gene: TRBD2; clone size: NA; CDR3 DNA: TGTGCCAGCAGCCCCAGACTAGCGGGGGGAGGAGAGACCCAGTACTTC; CDR3 protein: CASSPRLAGGGETQYF
V gene: TRBV9; J gene: TRBJ2-2; D gene: NA; clone size: NA; CDR3 DNA: TGTGCCAGCAGCGTAGGACTCTTCAGTACCGGGGAGCTGTTTTTT; CDR3 protein: CASSVGLFSTGELFF
V gene: TRBV27; J gene: TRBJ2-6; D gene: NA; clone size: NA; CDR3 DNA: TGTGCCAGCAGTTCTTCCTCTGGGGCCAACGTCCTGACTTTC; CDR3 protein: CASSSSSGANVLTF
V gene: TRBV18; J gene: TRBJ2-2; D gene: NA; clone size: NA; CDR3 DNA: TGTGCCAGCTCACCACCGGGCCGGAACACCGGGGAGCTGTTTTTT; CDR3 protein: CASSPPGRNTGELFF
V gene: TRBV9; J gene: TRBJ1-1; D gene: NA; clone size: NA; CDR3 DNA: TGTGCCAGCAGCCCGACTGTGGAGGCGGAAGCTTTCTTT; CDR3 protein: CASSPTVEAEAFF
V gene: TRBV10-1; J gene: TRBJ2-3; D gene: TRBD2; clone size: NA; CDR3 DNA: TGCGCCAGCAGTGAGGAAGCGGGGGGGCGCGCGCAGTATTTT; CDR3 protein: CASSEEAGGRAQYF
V gene: TRBV5-1; J gene: TRBJ2-1; D gene: NA; clone size: NA; CDR3 DNA: TGCGCCAGCAGCTTCAACCAGAATGAGCAGTTCTTC; CDR3 protein: CASSFNQNEQFF
V gene: TRBV6-4; J gene: TRBJ1-2; D gene: NA; clone size: NA; CDR3 DNA: TGTGCCTGCAAACCCGGTTGGGGGTTTGTTTCCTATGGCTACACCTTC; CDR3 protein: CACKPGWGFVSYGYTF
V gene: TRBV15; J gene: TRBJ2-7; D gene: TRBD1; clone size: NA; CDR3 DNA: TGTGCCACCAGCAGAGCCCGGGACAGGATCTACGAGCAGTACTTC; CDR3 protein: CATSRARDRIYEQYF
V gene: TRBV27; J gene: TRBJ2-6; D gene: NA; clone size: NA; CDR3 DNA: TGTGCCAGCAGTTTCAGTGGGGCCAACGTCCTGACTTTC; CDR3 protein: CASSFSGANVLTF
V gene: TRBV30; J gene: TRBJ1-1; D gene: NA; clone size: NA; CDR3 DNA: TGTGCCTGGAGTTTTTCGGAGGGGGAAGCTTTCTTT; CDR3 protein: CAWSFSEGEAFF
V gene: TRBV4-1; J gene: TRBJ2-7; D gene: TRBD1; clone size: NA; CDR3 DNA: TGCGCCAGCAGCCAAGTAGGGGACAGGGATTACGAGCAGTACTTC; CDR3 protein: CASSQVGDRDYEQYF
V gene: TRBV3-1/TRBV3-2; J gene: TRBJ2-3; D gene: TRBD2; clone size: NA; CDR3 DNA: TGTGCCAGCAGCCCGTATAGCGGGAGCCGCACAGATACGCAGTATTTT; CDR3 protein: CASSPYSGSRTDTQYF
V gene: TRBV7-9; J gene: TRBJ2-2; D gene: NA; clone size: NA; CDR3 DNA: TGTGCCAGCAGCTTAGGATATCAGGGGCTCGGCACCGGGGAGCTGTTTTTT; CDR3 protein: CASSLGYQGLGTGELFF
V gene: TRBV6-5; J gene: TRBJ2-5; D gene: TRBD2; clone size: NA; CDR3 DNA: TGTGCCAGCCGCACCTGGGGACTAGAGGAGACCCAGTACTTC; CDR3 protein: CASRTWGLEETQYF
V gene: TRBV15; J gene: TRBJ1-3; D gene: NA; clone size: NA; CDR3 DNA: TGTGCCACCAGCAGAGATGTGTCCTCATTTAGCCCCATATATTTT; CDR3 protein: CATSRDVSSFSPIYF
V gene: TRBV27; J gene: TRBJ1-2; D gene: NA; clone size: NA; CDR3 DNA: TGTGCCAGCAGTTTCCCGCAGGGGAGACCTAACTATGGCTACACCTTC; CDR3 protein: CASSFPQGRPNYGYTF
V gene: TRBV4-1; J gene: TRBJ2-1; D gene: TRBD1; clone size: NA; CDR3 DNA: TGCGCCAGCAGCCAAGGTTCACAGGGGGCTACCGATGAGCAGTTCTTC; CDR3 protein: CASSQGSQGATDEQFF
V gene: TRBV10-2; J gene: TRBJ1-6; D gene: NA; clone size: NA; CDR3 DNA: TGCGCCAGCAGCCCCGGCAATTCACCCCTCCACTTT; CDR3 protein: CASSPGNSPLHF
V gene: TRBV11-3; J gene: TRBJ2-1; D gene: TRBD2; clone size: NA; CDR3 DNA: TGTGCCAGCAGCTTAGGGCCAGCGGGGGGGTACAATGAGCAGTTCTTC; CDR3 protein: CASSLGPAGGYNEQFF
V gene: TRBV11-3; J gene: TRBJ2-1; D gene: TRBD2; clone size: NA; CDR3 DNA: TGTGCCAGCAGCTTTGGCGGGACTAGCAGATACAATGAGCAGTTCTTC; CDR3 protein: CASSFGGTSRYNEQFF
V gene: TRBV7-2; J gene: TRBJ1-5; D gene: TRBD1; clone size: NA; CDR3 DNA: TGTGCCAGCAGCCCGGACAGGGGGGATCAGCCCCAGCATTTT; CDR3 protein: CASSPDRGDQPQHF
V gene: TRBV6-1; J gene: TRBJ2-5; D gene: TRBD2; clone size: NA; CDR3 DNA: TGTGCCAGCAGTGTGGACCGGGGGGTGTACCAAGAGACCCAGTACTTC; CDR3 protein: CASSVDRGVYQETQYF
V gene: TRBV4-1; J gene: TRBJ2-3; D gene: NA; clone size: NA; CDR3 DNA: TGCGCCAGCAGCCAAGTTGGAGGAACAGATACGCAGTATTTT; CDR3 protein: CASSQVGGTDTQYF
V gene: TRBV5-1; J gene: TRBJ1-1; D gene: TRBD1; clone size: few; CDR3 DNA: TGCGCCAGCAGCCCCACAGGGGGCGCTTGGGACACTGAAGCTTTCTTT; CDR3 protein: CASSPTGGAWDTEAFF
V gene: TRBV25-1; J gene: TRBJ2-2; D gene: NA; clone size: NA; CDR3 DNA: TGTGCCAGCAGTGAATCTAGCCTCGGGGAGCTGTTTTTT; CDR3 protein: CASSESSLGELFF
V gene: TRBV3-1/TRBV3-2; J gene: TRBJ2-7; D gene: NA; clone size: NA; CDR3 DNA: TGTGCCAGCAGCCAGTCGGACGAGCAGTACTTC; CDR3 protein: CASSQSDEQYF
V gene: TRBV6-5; J gene: TRBJ1-3; D gene: NA; clone size: NA; CDR3 DNA: TGTGCCAGCAGCTTCGACAGGCTCTCTGGAAACACCATATATTTT; CDR3 protein: CASSFDRLSGNTIYF